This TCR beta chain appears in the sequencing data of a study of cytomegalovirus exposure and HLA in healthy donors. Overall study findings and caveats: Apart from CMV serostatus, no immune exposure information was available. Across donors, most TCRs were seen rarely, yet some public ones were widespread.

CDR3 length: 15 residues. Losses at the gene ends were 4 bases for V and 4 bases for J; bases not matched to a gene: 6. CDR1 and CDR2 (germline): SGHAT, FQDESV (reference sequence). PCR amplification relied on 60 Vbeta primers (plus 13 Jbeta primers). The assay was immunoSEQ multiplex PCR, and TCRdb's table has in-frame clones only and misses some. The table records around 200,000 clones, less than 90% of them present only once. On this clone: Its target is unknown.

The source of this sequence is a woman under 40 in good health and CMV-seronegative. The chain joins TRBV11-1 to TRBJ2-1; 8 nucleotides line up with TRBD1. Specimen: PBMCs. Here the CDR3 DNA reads TGTGCCAGCAGCTCCCGACAGGGGCTTTACAATGAGCAGTTCTTC. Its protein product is CASSSRQGLYNEQFF.